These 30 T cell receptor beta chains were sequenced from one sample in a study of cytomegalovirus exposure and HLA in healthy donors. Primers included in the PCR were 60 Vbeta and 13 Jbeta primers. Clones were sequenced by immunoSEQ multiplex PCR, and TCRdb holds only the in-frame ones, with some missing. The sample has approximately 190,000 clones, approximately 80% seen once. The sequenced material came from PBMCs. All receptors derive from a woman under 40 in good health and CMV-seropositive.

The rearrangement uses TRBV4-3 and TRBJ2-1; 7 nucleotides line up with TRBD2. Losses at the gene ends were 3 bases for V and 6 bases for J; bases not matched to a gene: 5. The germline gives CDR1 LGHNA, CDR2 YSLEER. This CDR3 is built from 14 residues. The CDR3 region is CASSHSGTINEQFF. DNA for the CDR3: TGCGCCAGCAGCCACTCCGGGACTATCAATGAGCAGTTCTTC.

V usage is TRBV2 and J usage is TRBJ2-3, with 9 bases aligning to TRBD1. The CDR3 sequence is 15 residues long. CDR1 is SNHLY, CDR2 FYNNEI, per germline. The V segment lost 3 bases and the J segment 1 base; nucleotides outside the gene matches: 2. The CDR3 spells CASSDRTGGTDTQYF. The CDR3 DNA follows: TGTGCCAGCAGTGATAGGACAGGGGGCACAGATACGCAGTATTTT. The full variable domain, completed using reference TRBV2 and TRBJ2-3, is EPEVTQTPSHQVTQMGQEVILRCVPISNHLYFYWYRQILGQKVEFLVSFYNNEISEKSEIFDDQFSVERPDGSNFTLKIRSTKLEDSAMYFCASSDRTGGTDTQYFGPGTRLTVL.

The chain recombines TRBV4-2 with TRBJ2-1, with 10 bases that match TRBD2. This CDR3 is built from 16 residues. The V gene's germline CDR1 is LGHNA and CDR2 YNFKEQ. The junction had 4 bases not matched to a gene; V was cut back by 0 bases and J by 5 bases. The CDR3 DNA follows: TGTGCCAGCAGCCAAGAGACAGCGGGGGGGGACAATGAGCAGTTCTTC. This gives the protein CASSQETAGGDNEQFF.

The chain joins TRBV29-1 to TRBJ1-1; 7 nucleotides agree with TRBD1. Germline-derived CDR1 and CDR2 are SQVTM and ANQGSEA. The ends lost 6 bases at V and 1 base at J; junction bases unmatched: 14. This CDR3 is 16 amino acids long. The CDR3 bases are TGCAGCGTGTCGATCCCGCCAGGGGGGCGGAACACTGAAGCTTTCTTT. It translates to CSVSIPPGGRNTEAFF.

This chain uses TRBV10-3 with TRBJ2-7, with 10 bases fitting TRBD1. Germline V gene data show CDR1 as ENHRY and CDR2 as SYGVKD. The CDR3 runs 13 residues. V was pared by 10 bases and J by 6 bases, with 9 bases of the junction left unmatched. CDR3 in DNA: TGTGCCAGCACGGGACAGGGGACCGCCGAGCAGTACTTC. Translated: CASTGQGTAEQYF.

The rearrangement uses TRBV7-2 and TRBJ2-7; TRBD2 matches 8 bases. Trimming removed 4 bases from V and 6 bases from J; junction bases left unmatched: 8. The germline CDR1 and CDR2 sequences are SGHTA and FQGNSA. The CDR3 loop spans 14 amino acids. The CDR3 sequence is CASSSAAGGTEQYF. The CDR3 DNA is TGTGCCAGCAGCTCAGCTGCGGGAGGAACCGAGCAGTACTTC.

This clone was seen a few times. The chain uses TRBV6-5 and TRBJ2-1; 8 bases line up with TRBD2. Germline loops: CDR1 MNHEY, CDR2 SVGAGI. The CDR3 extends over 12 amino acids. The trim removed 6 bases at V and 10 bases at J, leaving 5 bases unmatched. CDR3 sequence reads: CASRSGLAEQFF. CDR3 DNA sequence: TGTGCCAGCAGATCCGGACTAGCCGAGCAGTTCTTC.

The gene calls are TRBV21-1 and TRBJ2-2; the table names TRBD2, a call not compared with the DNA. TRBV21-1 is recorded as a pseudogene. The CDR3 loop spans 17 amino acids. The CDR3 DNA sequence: TGTGCCAGCAGCAAAGTTACCGGGGGGCGCTGGCACGGGGAGCTGTTTTTT. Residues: CASSKVTGGRWHGELFF.

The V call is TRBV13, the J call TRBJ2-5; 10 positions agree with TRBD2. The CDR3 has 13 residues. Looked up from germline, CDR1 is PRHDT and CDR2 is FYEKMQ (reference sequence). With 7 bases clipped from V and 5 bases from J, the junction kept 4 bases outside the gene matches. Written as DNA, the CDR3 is TGTGCCAGCAAAGCGGGGGGGCGTGAGACCCAGTACTTC. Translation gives CASKAGGRETQYF. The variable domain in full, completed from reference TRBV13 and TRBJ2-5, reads AAGVIQSPRHLIKEKRETATLKCYPIPRHDTVYWYQQGPGQDPQFLISFYEKMQSDKGSIPDRFSAQQFSDYHSELNMSSLELGDSALYFCASKAGGRETQYFGPGTRLLVL.

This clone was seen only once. The CDR3 is CASSSRTGGVNTEAFF. CDR3 nucleotides: TGTGCCAGCAGTTCCCGGACAGGGGGGGTGAACACTGAAGCTTTCTTT. The chain carries TRBV6-5 and TRBJ1-1, with TRBD1 matching 10 bases. With V trimmed by 4 bases and J by 0 bases, 5 bases remained unmatched. The CDR3 covers 16 residues. Per the germline V gene, CDR1 is MNHEY and CDR2 is SVGAGI.

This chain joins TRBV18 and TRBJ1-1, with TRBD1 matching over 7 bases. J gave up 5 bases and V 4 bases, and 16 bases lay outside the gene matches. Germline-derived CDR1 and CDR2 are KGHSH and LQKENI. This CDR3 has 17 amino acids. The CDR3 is CASSLQGTREGGTEAFF. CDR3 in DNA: TGTGCCAGCTCACTACAGGGGACACGAGAGGGCGGGACTGAAGCTTTCTTT.

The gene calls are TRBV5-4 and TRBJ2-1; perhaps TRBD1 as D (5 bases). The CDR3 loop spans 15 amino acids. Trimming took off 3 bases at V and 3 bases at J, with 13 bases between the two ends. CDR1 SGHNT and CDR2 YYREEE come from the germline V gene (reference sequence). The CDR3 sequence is CASSSRTRNYNEQFF. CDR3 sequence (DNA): TGTGCCAGCAGCTCTAGGACAAGGAACTACAATGAGCAGTTCTTC. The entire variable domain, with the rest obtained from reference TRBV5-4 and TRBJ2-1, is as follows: ETGVTQSPTHLIKTRGQQVTLRCSSQSGHNTVSWYQQALGQGPQFIFQYYREEENGRGNFPPRFSGLQFPNYSSELNVNALELDDSALYLCASSSRTRNYNEQFFGPGTRLTVL.

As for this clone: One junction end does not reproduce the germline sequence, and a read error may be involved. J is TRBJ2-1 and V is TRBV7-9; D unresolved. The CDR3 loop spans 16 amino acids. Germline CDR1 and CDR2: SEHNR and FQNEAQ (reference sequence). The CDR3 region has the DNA TGTTCCAGCAGCCCCAAAGGTGGGCCGGCCCCCAATGAGCAGTTCTTC. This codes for CSSSPKGGPAPNEQFF.

The DNA of the CDR3 is TGCGCCAGCAGTGAGCGGCTAGCGGGCTTGGGTGAGCAGTTCTTC. Translation: CASSERLAGLGEQFF. The J gene is TRBJ2-1, the V gene TRBV10-1; 8 nucleotides line up with TRBD2. This CDR3 region has 15 residues. With 2 bases clipped from V and 9 bases from J, the junction kept 9 bases outside the gene matches. Germline lookup yields CDR1 WNHNN and CDR2 SYGVQD (reference sequence).

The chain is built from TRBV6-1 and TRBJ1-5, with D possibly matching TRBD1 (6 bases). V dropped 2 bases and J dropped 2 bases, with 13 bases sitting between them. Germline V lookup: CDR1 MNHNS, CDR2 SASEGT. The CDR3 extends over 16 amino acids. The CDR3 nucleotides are TGTGCCAGCAGTGAAAATACAGGGATCGGCAATCAGCCCCAGCATTTT. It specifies CASSENTGIGNQPQHF.

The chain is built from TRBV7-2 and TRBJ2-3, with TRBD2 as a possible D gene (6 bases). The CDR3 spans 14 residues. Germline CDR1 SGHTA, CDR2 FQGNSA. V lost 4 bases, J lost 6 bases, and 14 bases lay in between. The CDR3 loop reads CASSSERRGDTQYF. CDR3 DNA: TGTGCCAGCAGCTCCGAAAGACGGGGGGATACGCAGTATTTT.

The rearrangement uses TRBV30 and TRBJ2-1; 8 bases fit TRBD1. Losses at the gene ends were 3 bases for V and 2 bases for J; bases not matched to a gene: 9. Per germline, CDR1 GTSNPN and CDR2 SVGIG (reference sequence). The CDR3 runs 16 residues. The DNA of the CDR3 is TGTGCCTGGAGGAACCCCGGGACAGGAGCCTACAATGAGCAGTTCTTC. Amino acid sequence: CAWRNPGTGAYNEQFF.

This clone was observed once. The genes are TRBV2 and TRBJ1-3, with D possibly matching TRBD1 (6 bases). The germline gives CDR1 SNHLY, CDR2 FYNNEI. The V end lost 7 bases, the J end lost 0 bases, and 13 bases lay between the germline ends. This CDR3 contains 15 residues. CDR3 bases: TGTGCCAGCAATGGGGGGGGCCTCTCTGGAAACACCATATATTTT. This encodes CASNGGGLSGNTIYF.

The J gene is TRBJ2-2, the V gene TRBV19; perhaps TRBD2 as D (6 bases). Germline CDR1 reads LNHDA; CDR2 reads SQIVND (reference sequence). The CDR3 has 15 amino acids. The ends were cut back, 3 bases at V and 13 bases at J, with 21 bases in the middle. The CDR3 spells CASSINTLLANGLFF. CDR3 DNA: TGTGCCAGTAGTATTAACACCCTCCTAGCGAATGGGCTGTTTTTT.

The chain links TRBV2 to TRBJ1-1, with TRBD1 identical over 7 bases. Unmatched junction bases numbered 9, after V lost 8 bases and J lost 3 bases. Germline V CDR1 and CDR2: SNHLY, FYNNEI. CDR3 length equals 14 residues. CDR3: CASCLGGPYTEAFF. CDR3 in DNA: TGTGCCAGCTGTTTAGGGGGCCCCTACACTGAAGCTTTCTTT.

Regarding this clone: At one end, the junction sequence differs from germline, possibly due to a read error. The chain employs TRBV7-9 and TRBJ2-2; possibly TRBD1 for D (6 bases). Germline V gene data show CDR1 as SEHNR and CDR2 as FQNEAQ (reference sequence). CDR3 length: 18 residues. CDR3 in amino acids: CSSSLGDRLEKNTGELFF. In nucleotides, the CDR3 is TGTTCCAGCAGCTTGGGTGACAGGTTGGAAAAGAACACCGGGGAGCTGTTTTTT. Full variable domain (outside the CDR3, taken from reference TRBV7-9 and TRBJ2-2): DTGVSQNPRHKITKRGQNVTFRCDPISEHNRLYWYRQTLGQGPEFLTYFQNEAQLEKSRLLSDRFSAERPKGSFSTLEIQRTEQGDSAMYLCSSSLGDRLEKNTGELFFGEGSRLTVL.

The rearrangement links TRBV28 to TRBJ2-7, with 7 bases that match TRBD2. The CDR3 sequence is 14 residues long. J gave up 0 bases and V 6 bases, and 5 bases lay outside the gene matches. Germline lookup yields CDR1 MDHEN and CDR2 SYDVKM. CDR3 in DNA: TGTGCCAGCAGAGGAAGCGGGAACTCCTACGAGCAGTACTTC. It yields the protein CASRGSGNSYEQYF. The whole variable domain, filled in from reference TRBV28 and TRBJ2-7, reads DVKVTQSSRYLVKRTGEKVFLECVQDMDHENMFWYRQDPGLGLRLIYFSYDVKMKEKGDIPEGYSVSREKKERFSLILESASTNQTSMYLCASRGSGNSYEQYFGPGTRLTVT.

CDR3 sequence reads: CASTYDVGGEQYF. The DNA of the CDR3 is TGTGCCAGCACCTACGACGTGGGGGGCGAGCAGTACTTC. The chain joins TRBV11-2 to TRBJ2-7, with D maybe TRBD2 (6 bases). This CDR3 is 13 amino acids long. Germline CDR1 is SGHAT and CDR2 is FQNNGV. V lost 7 bases and J lost 6, with 16 bases in between.

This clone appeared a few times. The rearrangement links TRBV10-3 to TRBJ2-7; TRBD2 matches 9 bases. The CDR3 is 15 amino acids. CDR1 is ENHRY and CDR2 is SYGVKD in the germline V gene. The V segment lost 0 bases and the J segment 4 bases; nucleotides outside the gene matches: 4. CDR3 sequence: CAISESGGGAYEQYF. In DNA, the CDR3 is TGTGCCATCAGTGAGTCGGGCGGGGGGGCTTACGAGCAGTACTTC.

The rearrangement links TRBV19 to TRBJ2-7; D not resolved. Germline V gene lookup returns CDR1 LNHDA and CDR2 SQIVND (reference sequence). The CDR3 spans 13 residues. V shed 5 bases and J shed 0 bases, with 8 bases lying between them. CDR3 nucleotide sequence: TGTGCCAGTAGTGGTCTATTCTCCTACGAGCAGTACTTC. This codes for CASSGLFSYEQYF.

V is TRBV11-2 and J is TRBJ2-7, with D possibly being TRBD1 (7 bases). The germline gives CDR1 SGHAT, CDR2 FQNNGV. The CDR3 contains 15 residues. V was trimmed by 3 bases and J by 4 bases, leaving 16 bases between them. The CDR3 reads CASSFEGRGAYEQYF. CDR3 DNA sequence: TGTGCCAGCAGCTTTGAGGGCAGGGGGGCTTACGAGCAGTACTTC.

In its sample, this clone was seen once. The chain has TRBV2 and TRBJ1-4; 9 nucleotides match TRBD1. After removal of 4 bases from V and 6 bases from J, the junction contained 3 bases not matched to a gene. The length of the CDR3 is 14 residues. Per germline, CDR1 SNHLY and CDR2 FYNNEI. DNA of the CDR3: TGTGCCAGCAGTGGCGGGACAGGGTATGAAAAACTGTTTTTT. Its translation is CASSGGTGYEKLFF. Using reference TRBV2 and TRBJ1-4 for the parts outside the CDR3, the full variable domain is EPEVTQTPSHQVTQMGQEVILRCVPISNHLYFYWYRQILGQKVEFLVSFYNNEISEKSEIFDDQFSVERPDGSNFTLKIRSTKLEDSAMYFCASSGGTGYEKLFFGSGTQLSVL.

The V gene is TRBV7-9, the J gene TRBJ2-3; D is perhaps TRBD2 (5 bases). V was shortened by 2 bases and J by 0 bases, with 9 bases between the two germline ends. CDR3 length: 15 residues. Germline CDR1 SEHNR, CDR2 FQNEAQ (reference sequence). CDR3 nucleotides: TGTGCCAGCAGCTTAAGTGGACTTAGCACAGATACGCAGTATTTT. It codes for CASSLSGLSTDTQYF. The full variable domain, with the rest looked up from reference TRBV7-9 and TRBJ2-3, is DTGVSQNPRHKITKRGQNVTFRCDPISEHNRLYWYRQTLGQGPEFLTYFQNEAQLEKSRLLSDRFSAERPKGSFSTLEIQRTEQGDSAMYLCASSLSGLSTDTQYFGPGTRLTVL.

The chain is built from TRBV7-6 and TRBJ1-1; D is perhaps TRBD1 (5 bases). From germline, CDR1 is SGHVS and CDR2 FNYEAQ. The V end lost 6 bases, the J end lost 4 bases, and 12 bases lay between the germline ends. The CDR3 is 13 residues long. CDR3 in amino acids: CASSPPGGTEAFF. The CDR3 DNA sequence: TGTGCCAGCAGTCCCCCGGGGGGCACTGAAGCTTTCTTT.

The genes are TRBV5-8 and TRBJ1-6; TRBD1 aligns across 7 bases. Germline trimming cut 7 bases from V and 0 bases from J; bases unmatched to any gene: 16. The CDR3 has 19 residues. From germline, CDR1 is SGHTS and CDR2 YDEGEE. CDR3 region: CASGTRTGLTSSYNSPLHF. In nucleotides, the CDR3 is TGTGCCAGCGGAACCCGGACAGGCTTGACCAGCTCCTATAATTCACCCCTCCACTTT.